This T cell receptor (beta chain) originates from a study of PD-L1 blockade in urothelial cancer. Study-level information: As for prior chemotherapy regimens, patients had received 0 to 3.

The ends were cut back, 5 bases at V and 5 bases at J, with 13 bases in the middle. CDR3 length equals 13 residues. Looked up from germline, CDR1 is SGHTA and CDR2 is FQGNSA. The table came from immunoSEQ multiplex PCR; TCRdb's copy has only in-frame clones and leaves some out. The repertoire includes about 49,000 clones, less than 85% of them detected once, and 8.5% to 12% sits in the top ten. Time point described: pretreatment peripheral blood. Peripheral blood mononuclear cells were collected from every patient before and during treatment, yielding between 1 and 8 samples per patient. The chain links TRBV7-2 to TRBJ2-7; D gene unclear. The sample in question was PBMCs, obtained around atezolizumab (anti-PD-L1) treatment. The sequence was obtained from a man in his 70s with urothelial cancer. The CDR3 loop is CASSPERWHEQYF. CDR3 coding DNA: TGTGCCAGCAGCCCGGAGAGATGGCACGAGCAGTACTTC.